Presented here are 18 T cell receptor beta chains from one specimen sequenced in a study of shared clonotypes between healthy human individuals. The assay was immunoSEQ multiplex PCR, and TCRdb's table has in-frame clones only and misses some. The data contain about 660,000 clones, less than 85% of them singletons. Sequencing was done on a sample of memory CD4+ T cells sorted from blood. Subset here: CD45RA-negative fraction. All receptors derive from a woman in her twenties or thirties in good health.

This rearrangement joins TRBV5-1 to TRBJ2-2; unclear D gene. With 2 bases removed from V and 6 bases from J, the gap between germline ends came to 14 bases. The CDR3 contains 15 residues. Germline V gene lookup returns CDR1 SGHRS and CDR2 YFSETQ. The CDR3 DNA is TGCGCCAGCAGCTTTTCCTGGGTAGAGGCCGGGGAGCTGTTTTTT. Translating gives CASSFSWVEAGELFF.

Comments on this clone: This CDR3 is also generated by other DNA sequences in the sample. The CDR3 spells CASSLGEGGQPQHF. CDR3 in DNA: TGCGCCAGCAGCTTGGGAGAGGGGGGTCAGCCCCAGCATTTT. V usage is TRBV5-1 and J usage is TRBJ1-5; tentative D call: TRBD1 (6 bases). CDR1 SGHRS and CDR2 YFSETQ come from the germline V gene. The CDR3 has 14 residues. The V and J ends lost 0 bases and 6 bases respectively, with 10 bases between them.

The genes are TRBV5-1 and TRBJ2-1; no clear D gene. CDR1 and CDR2 (germline): SGHRS, YFSETQ. Deletions cut 0 bases from V and 4 bases from J, with 17 bases between. CDR3 length: 17 residues. The DNA for the CDR3 is TGCGCCAGCAGCTTGGGGCCCACCCCGCAAAATTACAATGAGCAGTTCTTC. Its protein is CASSLGPTPQNYNEQFF.

The chain joins TRBV28 to TRBJ1-4; the match to TRBD1 covers 8 bases. In germline, CDR1 is MDHEN, CDR2 SYDVKM. The CDR3 contains 15 residues. Germline trimming cut 9 bases from V and 0 bases from J; bases unmatched to any gene: 6. In nucleotides, the CDR3 is TGTGCCAGTGGACAGGGAAGTGCAACTAATGAAAAACTGTTTTTT. Protein sequence: CASGQGSATNEKLFF. Full variable domain (outside the CDR3, taken from reference TRBV28 and TRBJ1-4): DVKVTQSSRYLVKRTGEKVFLECVQDMDHENMFWYRQDPGLGLRLIYFSYDVKMKEKGDIPEGYSVSREKKERFSLILESASTNQTSMYLCASGQGSATNEKLFFGSGTQLSVL.

The chain joins TRBV5-1 to TRBJ2-7; 14 nucleotides align to TRBD2. Per the germline V gene, CDR1 is SGHRS and CDR2 is YFSETQ. The CDR3 spans 17 residues. Unmatched junction bases numbered 7, after V lost 3 bases and J lost 2 bases. CDR3 protein: CASSSPGLAGAAYEQYF. The CDR3, as DNA: TGCGCCAGCAGCTCTCCGGGACTAGCGGGAGCCGCCTACGAGCAGTACTTC.

The chain is built from TRBV5-6 and TRBJ1-1, with no clear D. CDR3 length equals 13 residues. With 2 bases removed from V and 3 bases from J, the gap between germline ends came to 8 bases. CDR1 and CDR2 (germline): SGHDT, YYEEEE. CDR3 in DNA: TGTGCCAGCAGCTTAGGCACTTACACTGAAGCTTTCTTT. Protein: CASSLGTYTEAFF.

As for this clone: One end of the junction varies from germline; a read error may be responsible. The CDR3 protein is CASSYRAASDEQYF. CDR3 sequence (DNA): TGTGCCAGCAGTTACCGGGCCGCCTCCGACGAGCAGTACTTC. This chain connects TRBV6-5 to TRBJ2-7; D gene unclear. The germline V gene encodes CDR1 MNHEY and CDR2 SVGAGI. The CDR3 covers 14 residues.

J is TRBJ1-5 and V is TRBV5-5; D is undetermined. V was trimmed by 0 bases and J by 5 bases, leaving 6 bases between them. In germline, CDR1 is SGHKS, CDR2 YYEKEE (reference sequence). The CDR3 loop spans 13 amino acids. The CDR3 is CASSLGGYQPQHF. CDR3 in DNA: TGTGCCAGCAGCTTGGGGGGTTATCAGCCCCAGCATTTT.

The J gene is TRBJ2-7, the V gene TRBV5-1; the D gene is possibly TRBD2 (5 bases). Germline V gene data show CDR1 as SGHRS and CDR2 as YFSETQ. This CDR3 comprises 15 residues. The germline V and J ends were trimmed by 4 bases and 5 bases, with 19 bases remaining between them. The CDR3 sequence: CASSEGSREFHEQYF. Here the CDR3 DNA reads TGCGCCAGCAGCGAGGGTTCGAGGGAGTTCCACGAGCAGTACTTC.

V is TRBV27 and J is TRBJ1-4, with 8 nucleotides matching TRBD1. The V segment lost 2 bases and the J segment 11 bases; nucleotides outside the gene matches: 7. CDR1 is MNHEY and CDR2 is SMNVEV in the germline V gene (reference sequence). The CDR3 totals 14 residues. This chain's CDR3 is CASSLKRDRGKLFF. The CDR3 nucleotides are TGTGCCAGCAGTTTAAAACGCGACAGGGGTAAACTGTTTTTT.

V and J are TRBV21-1 and TRBJ2-7; TRBD1 was called by the table and not checked on the DNA. TRBV21-1 is a listed pseudogene. The CDR3 extends over 13 amino acids. CDR3 nucleotides: TGTGCCAGCAAGAGGACAGAAACCTACGAGCAGTACTTC. Its translation: CASKRTETYEQYF.

Of note for this clone: Different DNA sequences within this sample yield the same CDR3. The V and J genes are TRBV28 and TRBJ2-2; D is undetermined. This CDR3 spans 12 amino acids. CDR1 is MDHEN, CDR2 SYDVKM, per germline. The V end was cut by 3 bases, the J end by 4 bases, with 3 bases between. CDR3 sequence reads: CASSLVTGELFF. CDR3 sequence (DNA): TGTGCCAGCAGTTTGGTCACCGGGGAGCTGTTTTTT.

The chain has TRBV6-6 and TRBJ1-1; unclear D gene. Deletions cut 6 bases from V and 12 bases from J, with 23 bases between. From germline, CDR1 is MNHNY and CDR2 SVGAGI (reference sequence). The CDR3 contains 14 residues. The CDR3 here is CASRSSGRDQGPFF. The CDR3 coding sequence is TGTGCCAGCAGGTCGTCCGGGAGAGACCAAGGCCCTTTCTTT.

The V gene is TRBV6-1, the J gene TRBJ2-7; possibly TRBD1 for D (5 bases). Germline CDR1 and CDR2: MNHNS and SASEGT. The CDR3 contains 15 residues. The V and J ends lost 1 base and 1 base respectively, with 11 bases between them. The CDR3 region has the DNA TGTGCCAGCAGTGAAGGGCAGGGATTTTCCTACGAGCAGTACTTC. The encoded protein is CASSEGQGFSYEQYF.

To note about this clone: The DNA is omitted, as the CDR3 cannot be located on it reliably, and the CDR3 follows TCRdb's listing. This chain joins TRBV28 and TRBJ2-7; TRBD2 is the table's D call, not checked against the DNA. Germline V gene sequence: CDR1 MDHEN, CDR2 SYDVKM. The CDR3 totals 14 residues, both ends included. The CDR3 here is CASTSGLVPSEQYF.

The chain joins TRBV6-6 to TRBJ2-3; D unclear. Trimming removed 2 bases from V and 4 bases from J, with 10 bases in between. Germline V lookup: CDR1 MNHNY, CDR2 SVGAGI (reference sequence). There are 14 residues in the CDR3. CDR3 nucleotide sequence: TGTGCCAGCAGTTACGGGATGGTTCCAGATACGCAGTATTTT. Amino acid sequence: CASSYGMVPDTQYF.

The chain couples TRBV2 to TRBJ2-7, with a tentative D call TRBD2 (5 bases). This CDR3 is built from 14 residues. Trimming pared 7 bases from V and 2 bases from J, leaving 15 bases between. CDR1 SNHLY and CDR2 FYNNEI come from the germline V gene. The CDR3 coding sequence is TGTGCCAGCAACCGTGTTAGCGTAACCTACGAGCAGTACTTC. Translated, it gives CASNRVSVTYEQYF.

The chain links TRBV2 to TRBJ1-1; D is uncertain. Germline assignment: CDR1 SNHLY and CDR2 FYNNEI. The V and J ends lost 8 bases and 1 base respectively, with 14 bases between them. This CDR3 is 14 amino acids long. The CDR3 DNA follows: TGTGCCAGCCTATTTGGCACCAAGAACACTGAAGCTTTCTTT. It is translated as CASLFGTKNTEAFF.